The clone carrying this TCR beta chain was detected only a few times. Its antigen is undetermined. Some clones are missing from TCRdb's copy, which holds only in-frame ones; the method was immunoSEQ multiplex PCR. The data show about 98,000 clones, roughly 89% seen once. The data originate from a study of a mutant IDH1 vaccine in newly diagnosed glioma. Documented time point: baseline, week 1 (first vaccination visit). Described treatment: pre-vaccination baseline after standard-of-care therapy. Donors harbored newly found WHO grade 3 or 4 IDH1-mutant, ATRX-lost astrocytomas. Study-wide results and caveats: Pseudoprogression seemingly bore no relation to changes in top peripheral T cell clonotypes.

With 3 bases removed from V and 4 bases from J, the gap between germline ends came to 10 bases. Germline CDR1 reads SGHVS; CDR2 reads FQNEAQ. This CDR3 has 14 amino acids. This rearrangement joins TRBV7-8 to TRBJ2-1; a possible D gene is TRBD1 (6 bases). The origin of this receptor is a woman between 45 and 60 years old with glioma. This material consisted of PBMCs, taken from a glioma patient treated with radiotherapy, temozolomide or both. The CDR3 coding sequence is TGTGCCAGCAGCTTCCGGGACACTTACAATGAGCAGTTCTTC. Translation gives CASSFRDTYNEQFF.